This TCR beta chain was captured in a study of blood T cell repertoires in COVID-19 (dated by TCRdb to about 2020). Context from the whole study: Samples covering the acute and convalescent phases of COVID-19 were provided by collaborators in the United States, Italy and Spain. The sample metadata nearly always contained a de-identified subject ID, COVID-19 status, age in years and sex. Samples were obtained from the ongoing ImmuneRACE study (first 160 participants) and from 1,200 or so subjects provided by 6 global collaborators. The repertoires were released in a freely available public database intended as a resource for research on the immune response to SARS-CoV-2. The dataset comprised deeply sampled blood TCRbeta repertoires from subjects exposed to, actively infected with, or recovered from COVID-19. The material from the prospective study consisted of cDNA or gDNA derived from T cells, B-cell-depleted T cells, or PBMCs. Where HLA class I and class II types were available, the types were taken from metadata supplied by the sample provider, not from assay-based typing. What the research found in general, with its limitations: Clinical and demographic metadata were provided uncurated, with the amount varying by source and participant.

The collaborating institutions used their own protocols to collect whole blood in K2EDTA tubes. For TCRbeta analysis, collaborator samples were shipped as frozen whole blood, as isolated PBMCs, or as DNA extracted from either sample type. On this clone itself: Which antigen it targets is not known. No base quality values were provided; no much bigger clone lies one nucleotide off.

CDR1 and CDR2 are drawn from the germline V gene: LGHNA, YSLEER. Counted from cysteine to phenylalanine, this CDR3 has 13 amino acids. Solely the CDR3 DNA is kept, with 39 bases framed from the first base. Trimming removed 1 base from V and 11 bases from J, leaving 12 bases between the germline ends. TCRbeta CDR3 regions were amplified from genomic DNA using the immunoSEQ Assay, a bias-controlled multiplex PCR. In the original analysis: The number of nucleated cells in each sample was estimated from the amplification of reference gene primers within the assay. To quantify the absolute abundance of each unique TCRbeta CDR3 rearrangement, sequence reads were collapsed and filtered. Productive Simpson clonality was computed per sample as the square root of Simpson's diversity index over productive rearrangements. TCRdb took over this immuneACCESS table, retaining in-frame rearrangements with V and J assigned. Such tables are incomplete; in checked studies, under half of the missing clones stem from an unresolved V gene, and the remainder is unexplained. V, J and clone size are those of that table, while D and trimming were read from the DNA. For this sample the table gives 90,000 to 110,000 clones, of which 81% were detected only once. The ten largest make up over 9% of the sample.

This clonotype originated in a woman in her 70s with acute or convalescent COVID-19. The source material was peripheral blood. Recombination joined TRBV4-3 with TRBJ2-1, and the D gene may be TRBD2, 5 bases matching. The encoded CDR3 is CASSQAPQRQQFF. DNA sequence: TGCGCCAGCAGCCAAGCCCCCCAGCGGCAGCAGTTCTTC.